Following are 21 T cell receptor beta chains from one sample sequenced in a study of blood T cells in healthy people across ages. With a J-beta primer mix and a sample-barcoded 5' primer, a second PCR ran 7 to 11 cycles. In TCRdb, the 5' RACE reads were re-called with MiXCR into one record per CDR3 protein. The sample has around 800,000 distinct CDR3 sequences; roughly 25% are singletons. This same sample was also part of a study on T cells of mothers and their children.

Sequencing was performed on blood. The receptors derive from a boy under 18 in good health.

This clonotype was observed a handful of times. The rearrangement joins TRBV7-2 to TRBJ2-4, with D unresolved. Trimming cost V 5 bases and J 0 bases, with 14 bases left between them. Per germline, CDR1 SGHTA and CDR2 FQGNSA. The CDR3 contains 16 residues. This chain's CDR3 is CASSPADSLAKNIQYF. The DNA for the CDR3 is TGTGCCAGCAGCCCAGCAGATAGCCTAGCCAAAAACATTCAGTACTTC.

This clonotype showed up just a few times. The CDR3: CASSWTSGGRRKNIQYF. The CDR3 DNA sequence: TGTGCCAGCAGTTGGACTAGCGGGGGACGACGGAAAAACATTCAGTACTTC. The chain links TRBV12-3 or TRBV12-4 to TRBJ2-4; 13 nucleotides line up with TRBD2. With V trimmed by 4 bases and J by 4 bases, 7 bases remained unmatched. This CDR3 has 17 amino acids.

This clonotype has more than one count but fewer than ten. This chain links TRBV12-3 or TRBV12-4 with TRBJ2-5, with 9 bases matching TRBD1. Trimming at V came to 8 bases and at J to 6 bases, leaving 13 bases not matched to a gene. The CDR3 covers 15 residues. The CDR3 sequence is CASLGTDRGRQTQYF. For the CDR3, the DNA is TGTGCCAGCCTAGGCACTGACAGGGGGAGACAGACCCAGTACTTC.

In DNA, the CDR3 is TGTGCCAGCAGTTCGGCAGTTGAGAGCTACAATGAGCAGTTCTTC. Its translation: CASSSAVESYNEQFF. This rearrangement joins TRBV12-3 or TRBV12-4 to TRBJ2-1; no definite D call. Trimming shortened V by 4 bases and J by 3 bases, and 13 bases separated the two germline ends. This CDR3 is built from 15 residues.

This clonotype came up a few times. V usage is TRBV6-6 and J usage is TRBJ2-7; 7 bases map to TRBD1. Trimming took 7 bases from V and 3 from J; bases not matched to a gene: 6. The CDR3 loop spans 13 amino acids. The germline CDR1 and CDR2 sequences are MNHNY and SVGAGI (reference sequence). For the CDR3, the DNA is TGTGCCAGCAATAGACAGGGTGGCTACGAGCAGTACTTC. Amino acid sequence: CASNRQGGYEQYF.

The table lists this clonotype with a few counts. This rearrangement joins TRBV2 to TRBJ2-5; D gene ambiguous. The CDR3 totals 13 residues. CDR1 and CDR2 from the germline V gene are SNHLY and FYNNEI. Trimming took 8 bases from V and 4 from J, leaving 14 bases between them. The DNA of the CDR3 is TGTGCCAGCGGAAACTTGGGGTCAGAGACCCAGTACTTC. The encoded protein is CASGNLGSETQYF.

To note about this clonotype: This may be a read error, as it is one base from a much larger clone. The chain is built from TRBV12-3 or TRBV12-4 and TRBJ1-5; D is possibly TRBD1 (5 bases). V shed 4 bases and J shed 1 base, with 8 bases lying between them. The CDR3 contains 14 residues. CDR3 bases: TGTGCCAGCAGTTGGGGGGGGAGCAATCAGCCCCAGCATTTT. Its protein is CASSWGGSNQPQHF.

The gene calls are TRBV5-1 and TRBJ2-2; a possible D gene is TRBD2 (5 bases). The CDR3 runs to 15 residues. Per germline, CDR1 SGHRS and CDR2 YFSETQ. V lost 4 bases and J 2 bases, leaving 12 bases between the germline ends. The chain's CDR3 is CASSKADFNTGELFF. The CDR3 DNA sequence: TGCGCCAGCAGCAAAGCGGACTTTAACACCGGGGAGCTGTTTTTT.

Turning to this clonotype: The conserved closing phenylalanine or tryptophan is absent in this CDR3, likely reflecting a read error. This sequence joins TRBV29-1 and TRBJ1-1, with D hard to call. CDR3 length: 12 amino acids. Trimming took 7 bases from V and 2 from J, leaving 11 bases between them. CDR1 and CDR2 from the germline V gene are SQVTM and ANQGSEA. CDR3 coding DNA: TGCAGCGCCGATCAGGAAAACACTGAAGCTTTCCTT. Its translation is CSADQENTEAFL.

The rearrangement links TRBV7-9 to TRBJ2-7; D gene unclear. The CDR3 consists of 13 residues. Trimming cost V 5 bases and J 4 bases, with 12 bases left between them. Germline lookup yields CDR1 SEHNR and CDR2 FQNEAQ (reference sequence). The CDR3, as DNA: TGTGCCAGCAGCCCTTTGGGTCCTTACGAGCAGTACTTC. Protein product: CASSPLGPYEQYF.

As concerns this clonotype: A junction boundary mismatches the germline segment, possibly from a read error. The rearrangement uses TRBV2 and TRBJ2-1; D is perhaps TRBD1 (6 bases). The DNA end is a closer match to TRBJ2-7, so the J assignment may be wrong. CDR3 length: 12 residues. Germline loops: CDR1 SNHLY, CDR2 FYNNEI. CDR3 DNA sequence: TGTGCCGGCAGGGGATCACGCTACGAGCAGTACTTC. Translated, it gives CAGRGSRYEQYF.

V usage is TRBV6-5 and J usage is TRBJ2-5; 9 nucleotides match TRBD1. Near its end, the DNA agrees better with TRBJ2-7, so the J call may be wrong. This CDR3 contains 15 residues. Germline-derived CDR1 and CDR2 are MNHEY and SVGAGI. The CDR3 DNA reads as TGTGCCAGCAGTTACGCCGGGACAGGGAGCTACGAGCAGTACTTC. Translating it yields CASSYAGTGSYEQYF.

V is TRBV7-9 and J is TRBJ2-1; 12 positions agree with TRBD2. CDR3 length: 15 residues. V trimming: 2 bases; J trimming: 7 bases; junction bases outside the gene matches: 3. Per the germline V gene, CDR1 is SEHNR and CDR2 is FQNEAQ (reference sequence). CDR3 sequence reads: CASSLKLAGGNEQFF. CDR3 DNA sequence: TGTGCCAGCAGCTTAAAACTAGCGGGGGGTAATGAGCAGTTCTTC.

This chain connects TRBV6-2 or TRBV6-3 to TRBJ2-5, with D tentatively TRBD1 (6 bases). The J call may be incorrect, as the DNA end agrees better with TRBJ2-1. The CDR3 sequence is 13 residues long. The germline V gene encodes CDR1 MNHEY and CDR2 SVGEGT. CDR3 amino acids: CASSYTKGVEQFF. The DNA for the CDR3 is TGTGCCAGCAGTTACACCAAGGGGGTTGAGCAGTTCTTC.

The chain carries TRBV7-9 and TRBJ2-5, with 8 bases that match TRBD2. The junction had 9 bases not matched to a gene; V was cut back by 6 bases and J by 3 bases. The CDR3 sequence is 15 residues long. Germline loops: CDR1 SEHNR, CDR2 FQNEAQ (reference sequence). Here the CDR3 reads CASRSTGTRKETQYF. Here the CDR3 DNA reads TGTGCCAGCAGAAGTACCGGGACTAGGAAAGAGACCCAGTACTTC.

In this sample, this clonotype turned up a few times. This chain joins TRBV7-2 and TRBJ2-7; perhaps TRBD2 as D (6 bases). Germline V gives CDR1 SGHTA, CDR2 FQGNSA. The germline V and J ends were trimmed by 3 bases and 0 bases, with 12 bases remaining between them. The CDR3 covers 15 residues. This CDR3 reads CASSFGDSSSYEQYF. The CDR3 region has the DNA TGTGCCAGCAGCTTTGGGGACTCGAGCTCCTACGAGCAGTACTTC.

This clonotype has a handful of counts. The chain uses TRBV29-1 and TRBJ2-3, with D hard to call. V dropped 3 bases and J dropped 2 bases, with 15 bases sitting between them. The CDR3 totals 15 residues. Germline CDR1 reads SQVTM; CDR2 reads ANQGSEA. This CDR3 is CSVDKGWVNTDTQYF. CDR3 DNA: TGCAGCGTTGACAAGGGTTGGGTAAACACAGATACGCAGTATTTT.

The CDR3 DNA reads as TGTGCCAGCAGCCTTCACGAGGGGGAGACCCAGTACTTC. Translating gives CASSLHEGETQYF. This rearrangement joins TRBV3-1 to TRBJ2-5; the D call may be TRBD1 or TRBD2 (5 bases each). In germline, CDR1 is LGHDT, CDR2 YNNKEL (reference sequence). The V and J ends lost 4 bases and 5 bases respectively, with 11 bases between them. The CDR3 loop spans 13 amino acids.

A few counts support this clonotype. The chain is built from TRBV7-9 and TRBJ2-5, with TRBD1 matching 10 bases. The J segment lost 2 bases and the V segment lost 5 bases, leaving 5 bases of the junction unmatched. The CDR3 runs to 15 residues. Germline CDR1 SEHNR, CDR2 FQNEAQ (reference sequence). The CDR3 loop reads CASSKGTGVQETQYF. CDR3 sequence (DNA): TGTGCCAGCAGCAAAGGGACAGGGGTGCAAGAGACCCAGTACTTC.

This clonotype was picked up a small number of times. The chain links TRBV20-1 to TRBJ2-2; TRBD2 matches at 8 bases. This CDR3 has 16 residues. V lost 3 bases, J lost 2 bases, and 8 bases stayed unmatched. Germline V gene lookup returns CDR1 DFQATT and CDR2 SNEGSKA (reference sequence). CDR3 residues: CSASPLAGINTGELFF. The CDR3 nucleotides are TGCAGTGCTAGCCCCCTAGCGGGCATTAACACCGGGGAGCTGTTTTTT.

The sample holds a few counts of this clonotype. The rearrangement uses TRBV19 and TRBJ2-1; 7 nucleotides align to TRBD1. This CDR3 has 15 amino acids. Germline V gene lookup returns CDR1 LNHDA and CDR2 SQIVND (reference sequence). Trimming took 3 bases from V and 8 from J; bases not matched to a gene: 10. CDR3 DNA: TGTGCCAGTAGTATCGCCGGGACAGCGGCCGATGAGCAGTTCTTC. This encodes CASSIAGTAADEQFF.